This TCR beta chain is from a study of CD8+ T cells in alopecia areata. As for the study in general: Treatment comprised oral tofacitinib, 5 to 10 mg twice daily, in treated patients. Whole-study results and caveats: Greater clonality was observed in lesional scalp samples, especially alopecia totalis/universalis, versus normal scalp. Under tofacitinib, numerous expanded lesional clonotypes remained detectable in scalp and blood.

Trimming took 5 bases from V and 0 from J, leaving 14 bases between them. Germline-derived CDR1 and CDR2 are SEHNR and FQNEAQ (reference sequence). The CDR3 is made up of 17 amino acids. RNA, once extracted, was reverse transcribed into cDNA for use as the sequencing template. Clones were read by immunoSEQ multiplex PCR, and TCRdb kept only the in-frame ones, dropping some. Seen here are about 110,000 clones, 84% observed once, and the top ten hold around a quarter. As to treatment: oral pan-JAK inhibitor, 5-10 mg twice daily. Peripheral blood, together with lesional scalp punch biopsies, was collected from alopecia areata patients. Turning to this clone: Its antigen is unidentified.

The sequence was collected from a human donor with alopecia areata. The sequencing used CD8+ T cells sorted from blood, collected at week 24, from a patient treated with tofacitinib. The V and J genes are TRBV7-9 and TRBJ2-6; D unresolved. CDR3 bases: TGTGCCAGCAGCCCCCCGGTGCCTAGCTCTGGGGCCAACGTCCTGACTTTC. Its protein is CASSPPVPSSGANVLTF.